The T cell receptor beta chain under discussion was sequenced for a study of neurological immune-mediated disorders. Per germline, CDR1 KGHDR and CDR2 SFDVKD. Trimming removed 8 bases from V and 5 bases from J, with 14 bases in between. This CDR3 has 13 amino acids. Via MiXCR, TCRdb re-called the 5' RACE reads, giving one row per CDR3 protein. The sample holds under 80,000 distinct CDR3 sequences; about 9% are singletons and the top ten take about 1.8%. In this sample, this clonotype turned up many times. Its antigen is unidentified. Findings and limits, study-wide: The level of TCR clonal expansion was highest in patients with HTLV-1-associated myelopathy and lowest in multiple sclerosis, where it fell below the level seen in healthy controls.

The V gene is TRBV24-1, the J gene TRBJ2-5, with a tentative D call TRBD2 (6 bases). The sequencing input was PBMCs. This TCR came from a man aged 50-59 years in good health. The CDR3 sequence: CATMGGTEETQYF. The CDR3 coding sequence is TGTGCCACCATGGGGGGAACGGAGGAGACCCAGTACTTC.